This T cell receptor (beta chain) was identified in a study of T cell responses to AZD1222 COVID-19 vaccine. CDR3 length: 15 residues. The V gene end was trimmed by 4 bases and the J gene end by 6 bases; junction bases not matched to a gene: 6. CDR1 SGHVS and CDR2 FQNEAQ come from the germline V gene. Here immunoSEQ multiplex PCR was the method, and the copy in TCRdb shows in-frame clones only, minus some. The sample yields around 140,000 clones, about 90% seen once. V gene TRBV7-8 combines with J gene TRBJ1-6, with 7 positions matching TRBD1. The source of this sequence is an adult in good health. Sequenced material: peripheral blood, taken on day 0 of AZD1222 vaccination. The CDR3 coding sequence is TGTGCCAGCAGCTCATTCCGGGACAGTAATTCACCCCTCCACTTT. It translates to CASSSFRDSNSPLHF. Full variable domain (remainder filled in from reference TRBV7-8 and TRBJ1-6): GAGVSQSPRYKVAKRGQDVALRCDPISGHVSLFWYQQALGQGPEFLTYFQNEAQLDKSGLPSDRFFAERPEGSVSTLKIQRTQQEDSAVYLCASSSFRDSNSPLHFGNGTRLTVT.